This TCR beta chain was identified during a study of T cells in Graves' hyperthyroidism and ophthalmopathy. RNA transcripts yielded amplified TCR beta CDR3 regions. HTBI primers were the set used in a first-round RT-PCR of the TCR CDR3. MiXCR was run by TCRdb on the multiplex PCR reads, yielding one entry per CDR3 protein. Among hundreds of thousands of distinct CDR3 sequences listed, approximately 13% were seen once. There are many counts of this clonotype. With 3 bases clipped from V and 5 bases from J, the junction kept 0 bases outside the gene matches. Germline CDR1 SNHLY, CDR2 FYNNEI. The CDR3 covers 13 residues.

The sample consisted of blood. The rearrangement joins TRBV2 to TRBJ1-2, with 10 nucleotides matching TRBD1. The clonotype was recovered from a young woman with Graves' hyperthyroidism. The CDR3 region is CASSEDRGYGYTF. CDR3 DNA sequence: TGTGCCAGCAGTGAGGACAGGGGGTATGGCTACACCTTC.